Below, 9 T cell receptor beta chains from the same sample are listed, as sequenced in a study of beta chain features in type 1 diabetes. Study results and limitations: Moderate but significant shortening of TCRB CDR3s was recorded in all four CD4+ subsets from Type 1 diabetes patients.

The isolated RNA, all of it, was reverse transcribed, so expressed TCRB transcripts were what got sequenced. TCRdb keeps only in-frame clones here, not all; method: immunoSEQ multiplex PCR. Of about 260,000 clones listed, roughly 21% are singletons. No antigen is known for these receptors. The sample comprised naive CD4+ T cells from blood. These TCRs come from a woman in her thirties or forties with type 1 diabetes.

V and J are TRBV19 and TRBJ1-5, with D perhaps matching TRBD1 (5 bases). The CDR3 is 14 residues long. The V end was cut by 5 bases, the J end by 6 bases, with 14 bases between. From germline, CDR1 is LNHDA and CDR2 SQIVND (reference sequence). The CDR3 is CASSRGGEGQPQHF. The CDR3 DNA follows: TGTGCCAGTAGTCGGGGCGGGGAAGGTCAGCCCCAGCATTTT.

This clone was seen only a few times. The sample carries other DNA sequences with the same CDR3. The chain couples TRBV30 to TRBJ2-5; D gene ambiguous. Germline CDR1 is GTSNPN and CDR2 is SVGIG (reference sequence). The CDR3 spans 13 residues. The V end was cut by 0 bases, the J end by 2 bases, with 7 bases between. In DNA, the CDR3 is TGTGCCTGGAGTGTAGGCGGTCAAGAGACCCAGTACTTC. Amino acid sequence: CAWSVGGQETQYF.

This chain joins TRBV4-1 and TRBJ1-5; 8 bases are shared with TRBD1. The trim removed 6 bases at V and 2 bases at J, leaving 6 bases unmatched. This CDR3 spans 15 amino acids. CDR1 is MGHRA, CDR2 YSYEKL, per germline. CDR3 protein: CASRPTGGGNQPQHF. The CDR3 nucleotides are TGCGCCAGCAGACCCACAGGGGGAGGCAATCAGCCCCAGCATTTT.

CDR3 in DNA: TGTGCCAGCTCACCTCGGGACAATCAAGAGACCCAGTACTTC. This encodes CASSPRDNQETQYF. The V and J genes are TRBV18 and TRBJ2-5; a weak D match, TRBD1 (6 bases). The germline gives CDR1 KGHSH, CDR2 LQKENI. CDR3 length equals 14 residues. The V end lost 3 bases, the J end lost 2 bases, and 10 bases lay between the germline ends. Drawing the rest from reference TRBV18 and TRBJ2-5, the complete variable domain is NAGVMQNPRHLVRRRGQEARLRCSPMKGHSHVYWYRQLPEEGLKFMVYLQKENIIDESGMPKERFSAEFPKEGPSILRIQQVVRGDSAAYFCASSPRDNQETQYFGPGTRLLVL.

DNA of the CDR3: TGCGCCAGCAGCTTGGATCCGGGGGGCGGAGAAAAACTGTTTTTT. Translating gives CASSLDPGGGEKLFF. This chain connects TRBV5-1 to TRBJ1-4; possible D gene TRBD1, 6 bases. This CDR3 region has 15 residues. Germline CDR1 SGHRS, CDR2 YFSETQ. V shed 0 bases and J shed 8 bases, with 14 bases lying between them.

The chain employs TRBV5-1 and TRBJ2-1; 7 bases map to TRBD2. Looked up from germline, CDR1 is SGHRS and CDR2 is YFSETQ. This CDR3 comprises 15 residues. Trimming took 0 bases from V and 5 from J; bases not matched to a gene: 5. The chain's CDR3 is CASSLEASGHNEQFF. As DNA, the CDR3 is TGCGCCAGCAGCTTGGAAGCTAGCGGCCACAATGAGCAGTTCTTC.

This CDR3 is CASRITGLGREQYF. CDR3 nucleotide sequence: TGTGCCAGCAGAATAACAGGGTTGGGTCGGGAGCAGTACTTC. The chain carries TRBV2 and TRBJ2-7; D might be TRBD1 (6 bases). CDR3 length equals 14 residues. The germline V gene has CDR1 SNHLY and CDR2 FYNNEI. V was pared by 6 bases and J by 7 bases, with 19 bases between.

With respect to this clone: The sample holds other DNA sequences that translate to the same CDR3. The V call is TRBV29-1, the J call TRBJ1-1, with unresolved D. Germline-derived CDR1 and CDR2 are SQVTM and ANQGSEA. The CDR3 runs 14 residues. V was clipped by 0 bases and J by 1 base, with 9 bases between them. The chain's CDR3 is CSVEDLSGNTEAFF. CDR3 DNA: TGCAGCGTTGAAGATCTTTCGGGGAACACTGAAGCTTTCTTT.

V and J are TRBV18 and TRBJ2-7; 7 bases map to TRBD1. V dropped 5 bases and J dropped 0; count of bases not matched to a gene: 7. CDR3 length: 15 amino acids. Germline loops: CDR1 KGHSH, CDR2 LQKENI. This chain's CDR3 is CASSSQGQSSYEQYF. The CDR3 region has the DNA TGTGCCAGCTCATCGCAGGGACAGAGCTCCTACGAGCAGTACTTC.